This passage covers 32 T cell receptor beta chains from one sample sequenced in a study of blood T cell repertoires in COVID-19. Method: immunoSEQ multiplex PCR; TCRdb's copy keeps in-frame clones and lacks some. The repertoire holds roughly 100,000 clones, around 79% seen once, with just under 10% in the top ten. Specimen: peripheral blood. Source of these receptors: an elderly woman with acute or convalescent COVID-19.

V is TRBV5-1 and J is TRBJ1-1; 8 bases are a match to TRBD1. The CDR3 has 15 amino acids. V dropped 1 base and J dropped 5; count of bases not matched to a gene: 7. Germline V gene lookup returns CDR1 SGHRS and CDR2 YFSETQ. The chain's CDR3 is CASSLTGGERTEAFF. CDR3 nucleotide sequence: TGCGCCAGCAGCTTGACAGGGGGTGAAAGGACTGAAGCTTTCTTT.

This chain joins TRBV28 and TRBJ1-2; possible D gene TRBD1, 5 bases. Germline V CDR1 and CDR2: MDHEN, SYDVKM. This CDR3 spans 12 amino acids. V lost 5 bases and J lost 5, with 9 bases in between. CDR3: CASSISGYGYTF. CDR3 in DNA: TGTGCCAGCAGTATCTCAGGGTATGGCTACACCTTC.

The V gene is TRBV13, the J gene TRBJ2-5, with D unclear. In germline, CDR1 is PRHDT, CDR2 FYEKMQ (reference sequence). This CDR3 is built from 15 residues. Trimming took off 2 bases at V and 5 bases at J, with 15 bases between the two ends. Written as DNA, the CDR3 is TGTGCCAGCAGCTTAAGCCCTCCCGCCGGGGAGACCCAGTACTTC. This sequence encodes CASSLSPPAGETQYF.

A single count supports this clone. This rearrangement joins TRBV20-1 to TRBJ2-6, with no clear D. CDR3 size: 15 residues. Germline CDR1 is DFQATT and CDR2 is SNEGSKA (reference sequence). V was cut by 3 bases and J by 0 bases, with 9 bases left in between. CDR3 nucleotide sequence: TGCAGTGCTAGTGTAGCTGCCTCTGGGGCCAACGTCCTGACTTTC. This translates into CSASVAASGANVLTF.

CDR3 protein: CASSLRSAGGYGYTF. CDR3 DNA sequence: TGTGCCAGCAGCTTGAGGTCGGCAGGGGGCTATGGCTACACCTTC. V is TRBV5-6 and J is TRBJ1-2; 7 nucleotides agree with TRBD1. The CDR3 length is 15 residues. CDR1 SGHDT and CDR2 YYEEEE come from the germline V gene. V dropped 1 base and J dropped 4; count of bases not matched to a gene: 7.

The chain is built from TRBV12-3 or TRBV12-4 and TRBJ2-5; D is undetermined. V lost 3 bases and J lost 2, with 4 bases in between. This CDR3 spans 12 amino acids. In DNA, the CDR3 is TGTGCCAGCAGTTTGCGACAAGAGACCCAGTACTTC. Translating it yields CASSLRQETQYF.

J is TRBJ2-7 and V is TRBV6-2 or TRBV6-3, with TRBD1 as a possible D gene (5 bases). V shed 4 bases and J shed 2 bases, with 12 bases lying between them. Germline V lookup: CDR1 MNHEY, CDR2 SVGEGT. CDR3 length: 14 residues. CDR3: CASSFHRSTYEQYF. The DNA for the CDR3 is TGTGCCAGCAGTTTCCACAGGAGTACCTACGAGCAGTACTTC.

Only one count was recorded for this clone. The chain carries TRBV19 and TRBJ1-5, with D hard to call. In germline, CDR1 is LNHDA, CDR2 SQIVND (reference sequence). V lost 5 bases and J 7 bases, leaving 12 bases between the germline ends. CDR3 length: 13 residues. Here the CDR3 reads CASSWSQAQPQHF. CDR3 bases: TGTGCCAGTAGTTGGTCGCAGGCCCAGCCCCAGCATTTT.

This clone appeared once. The chain employs TRBV3-1 (or the pseudogene TRBV3-2) and TRBJ2-5; TRBD1 aligns across 7 bases. Trimming cost V 3 bases and J 1 base; bases outside gene matches: 2. The CDR3 consists of 14 residues. Looked up from germline, CDR1 is LGHDT and CDR2 is YNNKEL (reference sequence). The CDR3 nucleotides read TGTGCCAGCAGCCAGGGGACAGCCCAAGAGACCCAGTACTTC. It translates to CASSQGTAQETQYF.

The rearrangement links TRBV7-3 to TRBJ2-2; D call uncertain. This CDR3 contains 13 residues. The germline V gene encodes CDR1 SGHTA and CDR2 FQGTGA. Trimming removed 5 bases at V and 6 bases at J, with 10 bases between. The CDR3 reads CASSGVGSGELFF. CDR3 DNA: TGTGCCAGCAGCGGAGTGGGTTCCGGGGAGCTGTTTTTT. The whole variable domain, filled in from reference TRBV7-3 and TRBJ2-2, reads GAGVSQTPSNKVTEKGKYVELRCDPISGHTALYWYRQSLGQGPEFLIYFQGTGAADDSGLPNDRFFAVRPEGSVSTLKIQRTERGDSAVYLCASSGVGSGELFFGEGSRLTVL.

This chain connects TRBV6-6 to TRBJ1-5; D gene uncertain. Germline lookup yields CDR1 MNHNY and CDR2 SVGAGI (reference sequence). The CDR3 consists of 12 residues. The V end lost 2 bases, the J end lost 4 bases, and 3 bases lay between the germline ends. The DNA of the CDR3 is TGTGCCAGCAGTTACCTTAATCAGCCCCAGCATTTT. Its translation: CASSYLNQPQHF.

The DNA for the CDR3 is TGTGCCAGCAACCCCCGGGGACTGGACGAGCAGTACTTC. Residues: CASNPRGLDEQYF. This chain connects TRBV12-3 or TRBV12-4 to TRBJ2-7, with a tentative D call TRBD2 (6 bases). This CDR3 spans 13 amino acids. Trimming left V 7 bases short and J 5 bases short, with 15 bases between.

This sequence joins TRBV30 and TRBJ2-5, with TRBD2 as a possible D gene (5 bases). The V gene lost 2 bases and the J gene lost 5 bases, with 15 bases spanning the gap. The CDR3 is 14 residues long. Germline CDR1 is GTSNPN and CDR2 is SVGIG (reference sequence). The CDR3 coding sequence is TGTGCCTGGAGTAAACTAGGGTATCGCGAGACCCAGTACTTC. Its protein is CAWSKLGYRETQYF.

V is TRBV5-4 and J is TRBJ1-2, with TRBD1 matching 10 bases. V lost 4 bases to trimming and J lost 4 bases; unmatched junction nucleotides: 7. Germline V CDR1 and CDR2: SGHNT, YYREEE (reference sequence). This CDR3 region has 15 residues. The DNA of the CDR3 is TGTGCCAGCAGCCCCTGGACAGGGGGGCCCTATGGCTACACCTTC. It translates to CASSPWTGGPYGYTF.

The chain has TRBV29-1 and TRBJ1-4, with D tentatively TRBD1 (5 bases). This CDR3 comprises 13 residues. Germline V gene data show CDR1 as SQVTM and CDR2 as ANQGSEA. The V and J ends lost 4 bases and 4 bases respectively, with 10 bases between them. The CDR3 bases are TGCAGCGTTGGGGGCAGGCTTAATGAAAAACTGTTTTTT. Its protein is CSVGGRLNEKLFF.

The chain carries TRBV4-3 and TRBJ2-2, with D perhaps TRBD2 (5 bases). There are 15 residues in the CDR3. CDR1 is LGHNA and CDR2 is YSLEER in the germline V gene. Trimming took 0 bases from V and 6 from J, leaving 11 bases between them. DNA of the CDR3: TGCGCCAGCAGCCAAGATCGAGGGATGTCCGGGGAGCTGTTTTTT. Amino acid sequence: CASSQDRGMSGELFF.

This clone was picked up a small number of times. This chain links TRBV19 with TRBJ1-3; a weak D match, TRBD1 (5 bases). The CDR3 sequence is 14 residues long. CDR1 LNHDA and CDR2 SQIVND come from the germline V gene (reference sequence). V dropped 5 bases and J dropped 1 base, with 9 bases sitting between them. The CDR3: CASSGSGSGNTIYF. The CDR3 DNA follows: TGTGCCAGTAGTGGTTCAGGGTCTGGAAACACCATATATTTT.

The genes are TRBV27 and TRBJ2-7; weak D call: TRBD2 (5 bases). This CDR3 has 16 residues. Trimming cost V 5 bases and J 1 base, with 18 bases left between them. Looked up from germline, CDR1 is MNHEY and CDR2 is SMNVEV (reference sequence). The CDR3 is CASSARAVGSSYEQYF. The CDR3 DNA sequence: TGTGCCAGCAGTGCGCGGGCGGTGGGGTCTTCCTACGAGCAGTACTTC.

The CDR3 reads CASSYRGGEQPQHF. CDR3 DNA sequence: TGTGCCAGCAGCTACAGGGGGGGAGAGCAGCCCCAGCATTTT. The chain uses TRBV6-6 and TRBJ1-5, with TRBD1 matching over 8 bases. The germline V gene encodes CDR1 MNHNY and CDR2 SVGAGI (reference sequence). V shed 6 bases, J shed 7 bases, and the junction held 8 bases outside the gene matches. The CDR3 covers 14 residues.

V is TRBV7-9 and J is TRBJ2-2, with 10 nucleotides matching TRBD1. V lost 3 bases to trimming and J lost 3 bases; unmatched junction nucleotides: 4. The CDR3 spans 16 residues. Germline V gene lookup returns CDR1 SEHNR and CDR2 FQNEAQ (reference sequence). The CDR3 spells CASSFPGTGDTGELFF. CDR3 sequence (DNA): TGTGCCAGCAGCTTCCCCGGGACAGGGGACACCGGGGAGCTGTTTTTT.

This clone was found a few times. The CDR3 DNA sequence: TGCGCCAGCAGCCAAGGACAGGGGGGAACCTACGAGCAGTACTTC. Translated: CASSQGQGGTYEQYF. V usage is TRBV4-1 and J usage is TRBJ2-7, with 9 bases fitting TRBD1. Per the germline V gene, CDR1 is MGHRA and CDR2 is YSYEKL. CDR3 size: 15 residues. The ends lost 1 base at V and 2 bases at J; junction bases unmatched: 3.

This clone was observed many times. The chain carries TRBV7-9 and TRBJ1-2; perhaps TRBD1 as D (6 bases). The CDR3 covers 15 residues. Germline V gives CDR1 SEHNR, CDR2 FQNEAQ (reference sequence). Trimming took 3 bases from V and 4 from J, leaving 15 bases between them. The CDR3: CASSFAKGGIYGYTF. In DNA, the CDR3 is TGTGCCAGCAGCTTTGCCAAAGGGGGAATCTATGGCTACACCTTC.

V gene TRBV11-2 combines with J gene TRBJ2-3; TRBD2 matches at 9 bases. This CDR3 has 15 amino acids. Germline loops: CDR1 SGHAT, CDR2 FQNNGV. The V and J ends lost 3 bases and 5 bases, in that order; junction bases with no gene match: 6. The CDR3 nucleotides read TGTGCCAGCAGCTTCGTAGCGGGAGTCAGAGATACGCAGTATTTT. This gives the protein CASSFVAGVRDTQYF. Using reference TRBV11-2 and TRBJ2-3 for the parts outside the CDR3, the full variable domain is EAGVAQSPRYKIIEKRQSVAFWCNPISGHATLYWYQQILGQGPKLLIQFQNNGVVDDSQLPKDRFSAERLKGVDSTLKIQPAKLEDSAVYLCASSFVAGVRDTQYFGPGTRLTVL.

This clone was seen more than once but under ten times. The chain recombines TRBV7-3 with TRBJ2-1; 8 positions match TRBD2. J lost 3 bases, V lost 5 bases, and 3 bases had no gene match. The CDR3 has 14 residues. The germline V gene has CDR1 SGHTA and CDR2 FQGTGA. The CDR3 nucleotides read TGTGCCAGCAGCCCGGGGGGGCTCTACAATGAGCAGTTCTTC. Protein product: CASSPGGLYNEQFF.

V usage is TRBV12-3 or TRBV12-4 and J usage is TRBJ1-5; no clear D. V was pared by 3 bases and J by 5 bases, with 5 bases between. This CDR3 comprises 12 residues. CDR3 amino acids: CASSFSDQPQHF. The CDR3 region has the DNA TGTGCCAGCAGTTTTTCCGATCAGCCCCAGCATTTT.

The chain recombines TRBV18 with TRBJ2-5; the match to TRBD1 covers 9 bases. This CDR3 spans 14 amino acids. In germline, CDR1 is KGHSH, CDR2 LQKENI. With V trimmed by 6 bases and J by 5 bases, 7 bases remained unmatched. The CDR3 reads CASSGTGSRETQYF. The CDR3 DNA reads as TGTGCCAGCTCCGGGACAGGGTCGAGGGAGACCCAGTACTTC.

This clone was found once. The chain combines TRBV9 with TRBJ2-1, with TRBD2 matching 7 bases. CDR3 length: 17 amino acids. V was clipped by 4 bases and J by 0 bases; unmatched bases: 10. Germline lookup yields CDR1 SGDLS and CDR2 YYNGEE. DNA of the CDR3: TGTGCCAGCAGCCCCCCCCAAGCGGGGAGCTCCTACAATGAGCAGTTCTTC. This codes for CASSPPQAGSSYNEQFF.

This rearrangement joins TRBV4-1 to TRBJ2-1; tentative D call: TRBD1 (5 bases). The germline V gene encodes CDR1 MGHRA and CDR2 YSYEKL. The CDR3 has 16 residues. The V and J ends lost 1 base and 0 bases respectively, with 10 bases between them. Here the CDR3 DNA reads TGCGCCAGCAGCCAAGTGGACATCCTCTCCTACAATGAGCAGTTCTTC. Translated: CASSQVDILSYNEQFF.

The chain combines TRBV7-2 with TRBJ1-2, with D uncertain. V lost 2 bases, J lost 8 bases, and 9 bases lay in between. The length of the CDR3 is 12 residues. Germline V gene data show CDR1 as SGHTA and CDR2 as FQGNSA. Here the CDR3 reads CASSLMPRGYTF. In DNA, the CDR3 is TGTGCCAGCAGCTTAATGCCCAGAGGCTACACCTTC.

CDR3 in DNA: TGTGCCAGCAGCATTGACAGGGCTGAAGCTTTCTTT. Amino acids: CASSIDRAEAFF. V is TRBV7-2 and J is TRBJ1-1; 7 nucleotides agree with TRBD1. Germline-derived CDR1 and CDR2 are SGHTA and FQGNSA. CDR3 length equals 12 residues. J gave up 6 bases and V 5 bases, and 3 bases lay outside the gene matches. Supplemented by reference TRBV7-2 and TRBJ1-1, the full variable domain reads GAGVSQSPSNKVTEKGKDVELRCDPISGHTALYWYRQSLGQGLEFLIYFQGNSAPDKSGLPSDRFSAERTGGSVSTLTIQRTQQEDSAVYLCASSIDRAEAFFGQGTRLTVV.

This chain connects TRBV12-3 or TRBV12-4 to TRBJ2-3, with D uncertain. The CDR3 runs 13 residues. Trimming took off 0 bases at V and 7 bases at J, with 8 bases between the two ends. CDR3 coding DNA: TGTGCCAGCAGTTTAGCGGGCGCGTATACGCAGTATTTT. Protein product: CASSLAGAYTQYF.

J is TRBJ1-6 and V is TRBV28; D unresolved. Germline V gives CDR1 MDHEN, CDR2 SYDVKM. V was shortened by 8 bases and J by 3 bases, with 14 bases between the two germline ends. The CDR3 extends over 15 amino acids. The DNA for the CDR3 is TGTGCCAGCGTATCAGCGACTGTCTATAATTCACCCCTCCACTTT. Translating it yields CASVSATVYNSPLHF.